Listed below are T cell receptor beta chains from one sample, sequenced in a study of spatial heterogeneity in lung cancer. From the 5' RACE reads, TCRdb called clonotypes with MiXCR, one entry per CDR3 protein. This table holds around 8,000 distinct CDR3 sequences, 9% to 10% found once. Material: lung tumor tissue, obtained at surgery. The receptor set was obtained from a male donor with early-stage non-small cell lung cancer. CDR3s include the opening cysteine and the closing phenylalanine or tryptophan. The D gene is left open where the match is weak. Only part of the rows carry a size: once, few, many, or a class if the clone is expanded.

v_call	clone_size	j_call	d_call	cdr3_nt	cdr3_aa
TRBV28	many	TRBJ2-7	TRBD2	TGTGCCAGCAGTCTAGCGGGAGGGAAGCGTGACGAGCAGTACTTC	CASSLAGGKRDEQYF
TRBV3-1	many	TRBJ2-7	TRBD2	TGTGCCAGCAGCCCAGTCGGTAGCGGGAGCCTCGAGCAGTACTTC	CASSPVGSGSLEQYF
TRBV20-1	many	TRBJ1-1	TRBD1	TGCAGTGCTAGGAGGTCAGGGGGGACTGAAGCTTTCTTT	CSARRSGGTEAFF
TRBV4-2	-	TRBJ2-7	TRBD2	TGTGCCAGCAGCCAAGTTCAAGCGGGACCCTACGAGCAGTACTTC	CASSQVQAGPYEQYF
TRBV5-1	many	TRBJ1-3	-	TGCGCCAGCAGCCAGAGCGGGGGCTCTGGAAACACCATATATTTT	CASSQSGGSGNTIYF
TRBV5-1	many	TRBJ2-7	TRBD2	TGCGCCAGCAGCTTAACTAGCGGGAGCTCCTACGAGCAGTACTTC	CASSLTSGSSYEQYF
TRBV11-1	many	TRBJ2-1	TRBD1	TGTGCCAGCAGCCCGACAGGGACCCGCAATGAGCAGTTCTTC	CASSPTGTRNEQFF
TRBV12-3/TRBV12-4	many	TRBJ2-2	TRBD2	TGTGCCAGCAGTCAAACGGGGGGATGGGACACCGGGGAGCTGTTTTTT	CASSQTGGWDTGELFF
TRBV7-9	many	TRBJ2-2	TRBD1	TGTGCCAGCAGCTTCAGGACAGGGGGTAACACCGGGGAGCTGTTTTTT	CASSFRTGGNTGELFF
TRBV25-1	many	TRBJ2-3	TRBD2	TGTGCCAGCAGTGAATTGGCTAGCGGCGCAGATACGCAGTATTTT	CASSELASGADTQYF
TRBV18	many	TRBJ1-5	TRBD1	TGTGCCAGCTCACTAATACCATCGGGACAGGGGGCTGGGCAGCCCCAGCATTTT	CASSLIPSGQGAGQPQHF
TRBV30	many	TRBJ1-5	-	TGTGCCTGGAGTGGGGGGACGGGGAATCAGCCCCAGCATTTT	CAWSGGTGNQPQHF
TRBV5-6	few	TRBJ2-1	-	TGTGCCAGCAGCCTGTGGAACAGGCCGTACAATGAGCAGTTCTTC	CASSLWNRPYNEQFF
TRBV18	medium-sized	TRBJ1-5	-	TGTGCCAGCTCACGTCAGGGCAAACAGCCCCAGCATTTT	CASSRQGKQPQHF
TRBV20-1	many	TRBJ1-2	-	TGCAGTGCTAGAGACGGTGATCTTGGATACAACTATGGCTACACCTTC	CSARDGDLGYNYGYTF
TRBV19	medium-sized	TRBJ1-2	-	TGTGCCAGTAGTTGGCAGAACTATGGCTACACCTTC	CASSWQNYGYTF
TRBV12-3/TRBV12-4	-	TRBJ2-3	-	TGTGCCAGCAGTTTAGAAGGGGGAACAGATACGCAGTATTTT	CASSLEGGTDTQYF
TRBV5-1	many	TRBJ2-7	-	TGCGCCAGCAGCTTCCAACTCGACTACGAGCAGTACTTC	CASSFQLDYEQYF
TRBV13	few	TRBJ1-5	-	TGTGCCAGCAGCCCACCCGGTGGGCCCCAGCATTTT	CASSPPGGPQHF
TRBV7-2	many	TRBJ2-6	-	TGTGCCAGCAGCCCCCAGGGGACGAGCTCTGGGGCCAACGTCCTGACTTTC	CASSPQGTSSGANVLTF
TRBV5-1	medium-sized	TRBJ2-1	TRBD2	TGCGCCAGCAGCCCGGGGACTAATTACAATGAGCAGTTCTTC	CASSPGTNYNEQFF
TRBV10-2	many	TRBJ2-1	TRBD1	TGCGCCAGTAAACAGGGACAGGGAAACTACAATGAGCAGTTCTTC	CASKQGQGNYNEQFF
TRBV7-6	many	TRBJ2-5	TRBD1	TGTGCCAGCAGCTACAGGGGCGGCGAGACCCAGTACTTC	CASSYRGGETQYF
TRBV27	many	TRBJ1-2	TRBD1	TGTGCCAGCAGTTTGAAGGCAGGGGGCTTCGGCTACACCTTC	CASSLKAGGFGYTF
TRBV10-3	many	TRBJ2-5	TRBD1	TGTGCCATCAGCCCCAAACAGGGGCAGGAGACCCAGTACTTC	CAISPKQGQETQYF
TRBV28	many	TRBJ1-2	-	TGTGCCAGCACCGCACCGGGGTTCGCCTATGGCTACACCTTC	CASTAPGFAYGYTF
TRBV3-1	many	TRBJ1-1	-	TGTGCCAGCAGCCCACGGCCGGGGTGGGCTTTCTTT	CASSPRPGWAFF
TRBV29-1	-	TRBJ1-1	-	TGCAGCGTTGACCGCACTGAAGCTTTCTTT	CSVDRTEAFF
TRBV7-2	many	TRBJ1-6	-	TGTGCCAGCAGCTTAGATCGCATCTATAATTCACCCCTCCACTTT	CASSLDRIYNSPLHF
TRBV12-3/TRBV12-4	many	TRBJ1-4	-	TGTGCCAGCAGGCAACAGGGTTTAGGTGAAAAACTGTTTTTT	CASRQQGLGEKLFF
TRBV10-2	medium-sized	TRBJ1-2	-	TGCGCCAGCAGTGATGGTGGCCATGGCTACACCTTC	CASSDGGHGYTF
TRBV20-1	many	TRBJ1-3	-	TGCAGTGCTACTTATAGGGGACCTGGAAACACCATATATTTT	CSATYRGPGNTIYF
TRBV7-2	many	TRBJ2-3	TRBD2	TGTGCCAGCAGCTTCCTTTCTAGCGGGCACGCGGATACGCAGTATTTT	CASSFLSSGHADTQYF
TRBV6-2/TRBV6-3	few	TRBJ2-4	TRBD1	TGTGCCAGCAGTATGGGACAGAAAAACATTCAGTACTTC	CASSMGQKNIQYF
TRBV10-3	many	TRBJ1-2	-	TGTGCCATCAGTGAGCTACAGGGAGCGCAAGGCTACACCTTC	CAISELQGAQGYTF
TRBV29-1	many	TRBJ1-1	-	TGCAGCGTTGAAGATGGGGCGAACACTGAAGCTTTCTTT	CSVEDGANTEAFF
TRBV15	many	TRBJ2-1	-	TGTGCCACCAGCAGACTACTAGCTGGGAGTACCTACAATGAGCAGTTCTTC	CATSRLLAGSTYNEQFF
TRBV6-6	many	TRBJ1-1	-	TGTGCCAGCAGCTACGACAGGATGAACACTGAAGCTTTCTTT	CASSYDRMNTEAFF
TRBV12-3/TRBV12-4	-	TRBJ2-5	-	TGTGCCAGCAGTTTCTCAGAGACCCAGTACTTC	CASSFSETQYF
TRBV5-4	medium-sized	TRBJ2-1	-	TGTGCCAGCAGTTTGGCCAGCTTAGGGAGAAATGAGCAGTTCTTC	CASSLASLGRNEQFF
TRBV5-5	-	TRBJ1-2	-	TGTGCCAGCAGCTGGGGACCGGTAGTCAGTTATGGCTACACCTTC	CASSWGPVVSYGYTF
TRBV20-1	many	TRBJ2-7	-	TGCAGTGCGCTACTCCCCCTACCCTGGCAATCCTACGAGCAGTACTTC	CSALLPLPWQSYEQYF
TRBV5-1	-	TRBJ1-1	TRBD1	TGCGCCAGCAGCTTGCAGACAGGGGAAGAAGCTTTCTTT	CASSLQTGEEAFF
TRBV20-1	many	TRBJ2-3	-	TGCAGTGCTAGAGACCCCCGGGAGTTAAGCACAGATACGCAGTATTTT	CSARDPRELSTDTQYF
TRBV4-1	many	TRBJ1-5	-	TGCGCCAGCAGCCAAGCACAGGAGTCCTATCAGCCCCAGCATTTT	CASSQAQESYQPQHF
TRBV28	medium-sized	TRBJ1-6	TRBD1	TGTGCCAGCAGTACCATCGGGGACAGCGGTAATTCACCCCTCCACTTT	CASSTIGDSGNSPLHF
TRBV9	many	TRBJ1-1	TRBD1	TGTGCCAGCAGCGAGGGGACAGGGGCGAACACTGAAGCTTTCTTT	CASSEGTGANTEAFF
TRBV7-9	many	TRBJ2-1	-	TGTGCCAGCAGCCGCACGTCAGCCACAGGAGCCCGGTTCTTC	CASSRTSATGARFF
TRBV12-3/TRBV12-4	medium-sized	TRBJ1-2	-	TGTGCCAGCAGTTTTGAAAGGGGCTACACCTTC	CASSFERGYTF
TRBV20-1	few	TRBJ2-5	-	TGCAGTGCTAGAGCTACAGAGACCCAGTACTTC	CSARATETQYF
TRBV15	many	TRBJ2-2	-	TGTGCCACCAGCAGAGCCGAAGTCACCGGGGAGCTGTTTTTT	CATSRAEVTGELFF
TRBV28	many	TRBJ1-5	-	TGTGCCAGCAGAGGAGGGGTGGGGCGCTATCAGCCCCAGCATTTT	CASRGGVGRYQPQHF
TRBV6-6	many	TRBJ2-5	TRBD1	TGTGCCAGCAGTAACACAGGGGGCAAAGGAGAGACCCAGTACTTC	CASSNTGGKGETQYF
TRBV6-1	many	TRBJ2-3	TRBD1	TGTGCCAGCAGGGGACAGATCGTTAGCACAGATACGCAGTATTTT	CASRGQIVSTDTQYF
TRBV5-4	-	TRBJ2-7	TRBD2	TGTGCCAGCACTACTAGCGGGACCCTCTACGAGCAGTACTTC	CASTTSGTLYEQYF
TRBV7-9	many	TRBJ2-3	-	TGTGCCAGCAGCTTAGGTGCGGGATCGGCAGATACGCAGTATTTT	CASSLGAGSADTQYF
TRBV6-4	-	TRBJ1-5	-	TGTGCCAGCAGTCGCGGCGGTAGCAATCAGCCCCAGCATTTT	CASSRGGSNQPQHF